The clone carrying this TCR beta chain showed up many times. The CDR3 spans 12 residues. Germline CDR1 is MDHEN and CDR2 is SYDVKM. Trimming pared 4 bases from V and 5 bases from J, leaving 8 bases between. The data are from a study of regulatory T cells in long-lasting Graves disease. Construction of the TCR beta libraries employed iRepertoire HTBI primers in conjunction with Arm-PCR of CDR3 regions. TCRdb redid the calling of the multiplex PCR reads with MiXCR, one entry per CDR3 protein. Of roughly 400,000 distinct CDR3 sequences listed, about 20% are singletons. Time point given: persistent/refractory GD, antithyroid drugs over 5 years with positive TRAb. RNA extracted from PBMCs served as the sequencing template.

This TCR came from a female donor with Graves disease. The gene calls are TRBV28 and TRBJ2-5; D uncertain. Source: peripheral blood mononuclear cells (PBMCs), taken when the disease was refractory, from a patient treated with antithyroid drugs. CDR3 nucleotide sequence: TGTGCCAGCAGTTGGGGTATTGAGACCCAGTACTTC. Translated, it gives CASSWGIETQYF. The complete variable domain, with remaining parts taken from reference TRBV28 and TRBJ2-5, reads DVKVTQSSRYLVKRTGEKVFLECVQDMDHENMFWYRQDPGLGLRLIYFSYDVKMKEKGDIPEGYSVSREKKERFSLILESASTNQTSMYLCASSWGIETQYFGPGTRLLVL.